The 30 T cell receptor beta chains below all came from one sample that was sequenced in a study of PD-1 and CTLA-4 blockade in melanoma. Assay used: immunoSEQ multiplex PCR; TCRdb lists only in-frame clones, some missing. The data contain about 21,000 clones, approximately 88% of them singletons. The source material was CD8+ T cells from peripheral blood, sampled before anti-PD-1 treatment. These receptors came from a human donor with melanoma.

This chain links TRBV7-9 with TRBJ2-1, with 11 bases identical to TRBD1. With V trimmed by 7 bases and J by 15 bases, 8 bases remained unmatched. This CDR3 spans 12 amino acids. Germline assignment: CDR1 SEHNR and CDR2 FQNEAQ (reference sequence). CDR3 sequence: CASTEDRGRLFF. CDR3 nucleotides: TGTGCCAGCACCGAGGACAGGGGGCGGCTGTTCTTC. Supplemented by reference TRBV7-9 and TRBJ2-1, the full variable domain reads DTGVSQNPRHKITKRGQNVTFRCDPISEHNRLYWYRQTLGQGPEFLTYFQNEAQLEKSRLLSDRFSAERPKGSFSTLEIQRTEQGDSAMYLCASTEDRGRLFFGPGTRLTVL.

V and J are TRBV5-1 and TRBJ1-3; tentative D call: TRBD1 (6 bases). The CDR3 runs 14 residues. Germline V CDR1 and CDR2: SGHRS, YFSETQ. The V end lost 4 bases, the J end lost 2 bases, and 10 bases lay between the germline ends. The CDR3 coding sequence is TGCGCCAGCAGCACAGACAGGACTGGAAACACCATATATTTT. Encoded protein: CASSTDRTGNTIYF.

This chain links TRBV27 with TRBJ1-1, with 8 nucleotides matching TRBD1. CDR1 is MNHEY and CDR2 is SMNVEV in the germline V gene (reference sequence). The CDR3 covers 12 residues. J was trimmed by 10 bases and V by 6 bases; bases with no gene match: 7. The CDR3 is CASSAQGTGAFF. Here the CDR3 DNA reads TGTGCCAGCAGCGCGCAGGGGACAGGAGCTTTCTTT.

This sequence joins TRBV6-5 and TRBJ1-1; no definite D call. Germline V gene data show CDR1 as MNHEY and CDR2 as SVGAGI. The CDR3 spans 13 residues. The ends were cut back, 4 bases at V and 6 bases at J, with 12 bases in the middle. The CDR3 coding sequence is TGTGCCAGCAGTTCTTCTGGTGGGTCTGAAGCTTTCTTT. Its protein is CASSSSGGSEAFF.

The chain uses TRBV5-1 and TRBJ1-1, with a possible D match to TRBD1 (5 bases). In germline, CDR1 is SGHRS, CDR2 YFSETQ. The CDR3 runs 14 residues. Trimming took 1 base from V and 4 from J, leaving 11 bases between them. The CDR3 sequence is CASSLNEGTTEAFF. The CDR3 DNA reads as TGCGCCAGCAGCTTGAATGAGGGGACCACTGAAGCTTTCTTT.

The rearrangement uses TRBV10-3 and TRBJ2-5, with TRBD1 as a possible D gene (6 bases). Germline V gene sequence: CDR1 ENHRY, CDR2 SYGVKD. V was cut by 2 bases and J by 5 bases, with 18 bases left in between. This CDR3 contains 16 residues. CDR3 region: CAISEVTRGHLETQYF. The DNA for the CDR3 is TGTGCCATCAGTGAGGTCACCAGGGGCCACCTCGAGACCCAGTACTTC.

This rearrangement joins TRBV15 to TRBJ2-1; D is possibly TRBD2 (5 bases). The germline V gene encodes CDR1 LNHNV and CDR2 YYDKDF (reference sequence). V lost 5 bases to trimming and J lost 0 bases, with 5 bases between them. The CDR3 is 13 residues long. CDR3 loop: CATSGSSYNEQFF. The CDR3 nucleotides read TGTGCCACCAGCGGGAGCTCCTACAATGAGCAGTTCTTC.

The table lists this clone with a count of one. This chain joins TRBV13 and TRBJ2-5; D might be TRBD2 (5 bases). Deletions cut 5 bases from V and 2 bases from J, with 15 bases between. The CDR3 contains 15 residues. In germline, CDR1 is PRHDT, CDR2 FYEKMQ (reference sequence). The CDR3, as DNA: TGTGCCAGCAGCCCGGGATTCGGGGAGCAAGAGACCCAGTACTTC. Translating it yields CASSPGFGEQETQYF.

The chain employs TRBV6-1 and TRBJ2-7; D perhaps matches TRBD1 (5 bases). The CDR3 sequence is 15 residues long. Trimming took off 2 bases at V and 4 bases at J, with 15 bases between the two ends. In germline, CDR1 is MNHNS, CDR2 SASEGT. CDR3 DNA sequence: TGTGCCAGCAGTGAATATACAGGCTTAGGGTACGAGCAGTACTTC. Its protein is CASSEYTGLGYEQYF.

The chain combines TRBV14 with TRBJ2-7; D is ambiguous. The CDR3 has 16 amino acids. V was cut by 0 bases and J by 2 bases, with 14 bases left in between. Germline lookup yields CDR1 SGHDN and CDR2 FVKESK. The CDR3 nucleotides read TGTGCCAGCAGCCAAGATCCAGGAATTGGGACCTACGAGCAGTACTTC. It codes for CASSQDPGIGTYEQYF.

This chain uses TRBV10-3 with TRBJ2-5; the D is unclear. This CDR3 is built from 15 residues. Looked up from germline, CDR1 is ENHRY and CDR2 is SYGVKD. Trimming pared 0 bases from V and 1 base from J, leaving 9 bases between. The CDR3 DNA is TGTGCCATCAGTGAGTCCTTCCAGAGCCAAGAGACCCAGTACTTC. It encodes CAISESFQSQETQYF.

V is TRBV27 and J is TRBJ2-7; 7 nucleotides match TRBD1. Germline V CDR1 and CDR2: MNHEY, SMNVEV (reference sequence). This CDR3 comprises 14 residues. The V and J ends lost 5 bases and 2 bases, in that order; junction bases with no gene match: 6. The CDR3 protein is CASSAAGTAYEQYF. The CDR3 region has the DNA TGTGCCAGCAGTGCCGCCGGGACAGCCTACGAGCAGTACTTC.

This chain links TRBV13 with TRBJ2-1, with 8 bases matching TRBD2. Germline V gene sequence: CDR1 PRHDT, CDR2 FYEKMQ (reference sequence). CDR3 size: 17 residues. V shed 8 bases and J 0 bases; nucleotides not matched to a gene: 12. CDR3 region: CASRFWGGGSSYNEQFF. For the CDR3, the DNA is TGTGCCAGCCGATTCTGGGGCGGGGGGAGCTCCTACAATGAGCAGTTCTTC.

The gene calls are TRBV7-9 and TRBJ1-1; 7 bases match TRBD1. With V trimmed by 5 bases and J by 4 bases, 7 bases remained unmatched. The germline gives CDR1 SEHNR, CDR2 FQNEAQ (reference sequence). The CDR3 has 14 amino acids. CDR3 loop: CASSVTGWATEAFF. CDR3 nucleotide sequence: TGTGCCAGCAGCGTGACAGGGTGGGCCACTGAAGCTTTCTTT.

This clone was detected only once. The rearrangement uses TRBV4-3 and TRBJ1-1; maybe TRBD1 (5 bases). V was cut by 3 bases and J by 5 bases, with 10 bases left in between. Germline V gives CDR1 LGHNA, CDR2 YSLEER. The CDR3 is 13 residues long. CDR3 in DNA: TGCGCCAGCAGCCAGACCCAGGGAACTGAAGCTTTCTTT. It encodes CASSQTQGTEAFF.

The chain couples TRBV15 to TRBJ2-1; weak D call: TRBD2 (6 bases). Germline V lookup: CDR1 LNHNV, CDR2 YYDKDF (reference sequence). The germline V and J ends were trimmed by 1 base and 7 bases, with 8 bases remaining between them. The CDR3 extends over 13 amino acids. This CDR3 reads CATSRVEGNEQFF. For the CDR3, the DNA is TGTGCCACCAGCAGAGTGGAGGGAAATGAGCAGTTCTTC.

This sequence joins TRBV3-1 (or the pseudogene TRBV3-2) and TRBJ1-3; the D is unclear. Per germline, CDR1 LGHDT and CDR2 YNNKEL (reference sequence). There are 15 residues in the CDR3. Trimming pared 0 bases from V and 2 bases from J, leaving 8 bases between. CDR3 nucleotide sequence: TGTGCCAGCAGCCAAGATTCCGGTACTGGAAACACCATATATTTT. It specifies CASSQDSGTGNTIYF.

This chain joins TRBV28 and TRBJ2-3; D is ambiguous. The V gene's germline CDR1 is MDHEN and CDR2 SYDVKM. Deletions cut 2 bases from V and 2 bases from J, with 2 bases between. The CDR3 sequence is 12 residues long. The CDR3 nucleotides read TGTGCCAGCAGTTTAAACACAGATACGCAGTATTTT. Translation: CASSLNTDTQYF.

The J gene is TRBJ1-2, the V gene TRBV18; D may be TRBD1 (6 bases). V lost 6 bases and J 1 base, leaving 12 bases between the germline ends. From germline, CDR1 is KGHSH and CDR2 LQKENI. The CDR3 covers 14 residues. The CDR3 nucleotides read TGTGCCAGCTCCCCTGAGGACAGTAACTATGGCTACACCTTC. Translated: CASSPEDSNYGYTF.

V is TRBV2 and J is TRBJ1-1, with a possible D match to TRBD1 (6 bases). The germline V gene encodes CDR1 SNHLY and CDR2 FYNNEI. The CDR3 runs to 12 residues. Trimming removed 11 bases at V and 4 bases at J, with 14 bases between. Here the CDR3 reads CAAGAGFTEAFF. CDR3 in DNA: TGTGCCGCGGGGGCAGGCTTCACTGAAGCTTTCTTT. The entire variable domain, with the rest obtained from reference TRBV2 and TRBJ1-1, is as follows: EPEVTQTPSHQVTQMGQEVILRCVPISNHLYFYWYRQILGQKVEFLVSFYNNEISEKSEIFDDQFSVERPDGSNFTLKIRSTKLEDSAMYFCAAGAGFTEAFFGQGTRLTVV.

This chain links TRBV10-3 with TRBJ1-2, with a tentative D call TRBD1 (6 bases). Trimming removed 7 bases from V and 3 bases from J, with 9 bases in between. Germline lookup yields CDR1 ENHRY and CDR2 SYGVKD. The CDR3 runs to 12 residues. CDR3 in DNA: TGTGCCATCAACGCAGGGGACTATGGCTACACCTTC. Encoded protein: CAINAGDYGYTF.

The CDR3: CASSNTNTEAFF. The CDR3 coding sequence is TGTGCCAGCAGCAACACGAACACTGAAGCTTTCTTT. The chain couples TRBV11-2 to TRBJ1-1; no clear D. V lost 5 bases, J lost 1 base, and 5 bases lay in between. The CDR3 contains 12 residues. Germline-derived CDR1 and CDR2 are SGHAT and FQNNGV.

The chain recombines TRBV6-5 with TRBJ2-7; the D is unclear. Trimming shortened V by 6 bases and J by 2 bases, and 11 bases separated the two germline ends. CDR1 and CDR2 (germline): MNHEY, SVGAGI. This CDR3 contains 13 residues. The CDR3 DNA is TGTGCCAGCAGCCCCAGGACGGCCTACGAGCAGTACTTC. Residues: CASSPRTAYEQYF.

In this sample, this clone turned up a few times. The chain uses TRBV6-1 and TRBJ1-2; unclear D gene. This CDR3 is built from 13 residues. Between the trimmed V and J ends, which lost 2 bases and 8 bases, there was a span of 12 bases. Per germline, CDR1 MNHNS and CDR2 SASEGT. The CDR3: CASSELLPGGYTF. The CDR3 nucleotides are TGTGCCAGCAGTGAACTCCTGCCGGGGGGCTACACCTTC.

The rearrangement joins TRBV19 to TRBJ1-1; 11 bases are a match to TRBD1. J lost 1 base, V lost 5 bases, and 6 bases had no gene match. This CDR3 contains 16 residues. Germline V gives CDR1 LNHDA, CDR2 SQIVND (reference sequence). CDR3 residues: CASSERTGGANTEAFF. Written as DNA, the CDR3 is TGTGCCAGTAGTGAACGGACAGGGGGCGCGAACACTGAAGCTTTCTTT.

This clone was counted between two and nine times. The rearrangement uses TRBV7-6 and TRBJ2-7; 7 positions agree with TRBD2. The CDR3 contains 13 residues. Germline V gives CDR1 SGHVS, CDR2 FNYEAQ. The V gene end was trimmed by 0 bases and the J gene end by 5 bases; junction bases not matched to a gene: 1. In DNA form, the CDR3 reads TGTGCCAGCAGCTTAGCAGGGAGGGACGAGCAGTACTTC. Its protein is CASSLAGRDEQYF.

V is TRBV28 and J is TRBJ1-1; D not resolved. The germline V and J ends were trimmed by 10 bases and 0 bases, with 9 bases remaining between them. The CDR3 contains 12 residues. The germline V gene has CDR1 MDHEN and CDR2 SYDVKM. The CDR3 protein is CATLGMNTEAFF. The DNA of the CDR3 is TGTGCCACCCTAGGGATGAACACTGAAGCTTTCTTT. Together with reference TRBV28 and TRBJ1-1, the CDR3 gives the full variable domain: DVKVTQSSRYLVKRTGEKVFLECVQDMDHENMFWYRQDPGLGLRLIYFSYDVKMKEKGDIPEGYSVSREKKERFSLILESASTNQTSMYLCATLGMNTEAFFGQGTRLTVV.

The V call is TRBV27, the J call TRBJ1-4; tentative D call: TRBD1 (5 bases). With 5 bases removed from V and 5 bases from J, the gap between germline ends came to 15 bases. Germline CDR1 reads MNHEY; CDR2 reads SMNVEV (reference sequence). There are 15 residues in the CDR3. The CDR3, as DNA: TGTGCCAGCAGTCCCCGGACAACGGTCAATGAAAAACTGTTTTTT. It specifies CASSPRTTVNEKLFF.

V gene TRBV29-1 combines with J gene TRBJ2-1; D is ambiguous. V dropped 0 bases and J dropped 0 bases, with 12 bases sitting between them. This CDR3 spans 16 amino acids. Germline CDR1 is SQVTM and CDR2 is ANQGSEA. CDR3 in amino acids: CSVEDLHQNSYNEQFF. In DNA, the CDR3 is TGCAGCGTTGAAGATCTTCATCAAAACTCCTACAATGAGCAGTTCTTC.

V gene TRBV4-1 combines with J gene TRBJ1-4; 8 nucleotides align to TRBD1. The CDR3 sequence is 15 residues long. Germline V gives CDR1 MGHRA, CDR2 YSYEKL. Unmatched junction bases numbered 8, after V lost 1 base and J lost 10 bases. CDR3 sequence: CASSQAAGGVGKLFF. The DNA for the CDR3 is TGCGCCAGCAGCCAAGCCGCAGGGGGCGTTGGAAAACTGTTTTTT.